This T cell receptor (beta chain) was identified during a study of blood T cell repertoires in COVID-19. Some clones are missing from TCRdb's copy, which holds only in-frame ones; the method was immunoSEQ multiplex PCR. The data contain some 400,000 clones, over 75% of them seen just once; the ten biggest clones take up around 1.1%. The cohort comprised adults aged about 18 to 100 years residing in approximately 25 US areas. The study assigned cohorts using participant-reported clinical history. Each recovered donor of Cohort 3 presented with two negative PCRs, clearance, or symptom resolution. This CDR3 has 15 residues. Trimming took off 5 bases at V and 2 bases at J, with 16 bases between the two ends. Germline values: CDR1 SGHVS, CDR2 FNYEAQ.

This clonotype was obtained from a man younger than 45 who had recovered from COVID-19. Sequenced input: PBMCs or T cells enriched from blood (not recorded which). The gene calls are TRBV7-6 and TRBJ2-7, with TRBD1 as a possible D gene (5 bases). The CDR3 coding sequence is TGTGCCAGCAGCAAAATAGGGGCCCCGACCTACGAGCAGTACTTC. Protein product: CASSKIGAPTYEQYF.